A single T cell receptor beta chain is shown here with its context. The target antigen is unknown. These data are taken from a study of cytomegalovirus exposure and HLA in healthy donors. In the study overall: 81% of some 390 genotyped donors fell in the Caucasian-associated ancestry cluster.

Trimming took 0 bases from V and 3 from J; bases not matched to a gene: 6. Germline CDR1 is SGHRS and CDR2 is YFSETQ. The CDR3 has 16 amino acids. Primers included in the PCR were 60 Vbeta and 13 Jbeta primers. This table comes from immunoSEQ multiplex PCR, and its TCRdb copy is limited to in-frame clones, with some not included. The sample has over 55,000 clones. Overall study findings and caveats: The authors excluded some V segments, including TRBV6-2 and TRBV6-3, as indistinguishable. In a later analysis, the majority of CMV-associated beta chains seemingly showed HLA restriction.

What was sequenced was PBMCs. This chain links TRBV5-1 with TRBJ1-2; 9 positions match TRBD1. The receptor comes from a male donor in good health and CMV-seronegative. The CDR3 DNA reads TGCGCCAGCAGCTTGGGGGACAGGGACCGGTACTATGGCTACACCTTC. Amino acids: CASSLGDRDRYYGYTF.